These 12 T cell receptor beta chains were sequenced from one sample in a study of T cell responses to AZD1222 COVID-19 vaccine. Repertoires were generated with immunoSEQ multiplex PCR, while TCRdb's copy carries only in-frame clones and drops some. The sample has 60,000 to 75,000 clones; 80% to 90% are singletons. Sequences were derived from peripheral blood, sampled 28 days after the second AZD1222 dose. Receptor source: an adult who received the AZD1222 COVID-19 vaccine.

The V gene is TRBV7-8, the J gene TRBJ1-6; TRBD1 aligns across 7 bases. From germline, CDR1 is SGHVS and CDR2 FQNEAQ. The CDR3 totals 16 residues. V was pared by 3 bases and J by 5 bases, with 7 bases of the junction left unmatched. The CDR3 region is CASSLSKTGNNSPLHF. In DNA form, the CDR3 reads TGTGCCAGCAGCTTGTCGAAGACAGGGAATAATTCACCCCTCCACTTT.

This clone was seen a handful of times. V and J are TRBV5-1 and TRBJ1-2; tentatively, D is TRBD1 (5 bases). V lost 2 bases to trimming and J lost 2 bases, with 7 bases between them. The CDR3 spans 13 residues. Per germline, CDR1 SGHRS and CDR2 YFSETQ. This CDR3 is CASSLDRNYGYTF. The CDR3 coding sequence is TGCGCCAGCAGCTTAGACAGAAACTATGGCTACACCTTC.

The chain combines TRBV7-5 with TRBJ1-4; the D segment call TRBD1 is taken from the table without a DNA check. TRBV7-5 is termed a pseudogene. This CDR3 is 16 amino acids long. The CDR3 loop reads CVRSSGITERNEKLFF. In DNA, the CDR3 is TGTGTCAGAAGCTCAGGAATAACAGAACGCAATGAAAAACTGTTTTTT.

This clone was observed a few times. The chain combines TRBV2 with TRBJ1-3; no reliable D call. CDR1 SNHLY and CDR2 FYNNEI come from the germline V gene. V was pared by 6 bases and J by 0 bases, with 9 bases between. This CDR3 region has 14 residues. CDR3 region: CASRSGFSGNTIYF. The CDR3 nucleotides are TGTGCCAGCAGATCGGGGTTCTCTGGAAACACCATATATTTT.

The chain recombines TRBV9 with TRBJ2-3; D gene ambiguous. The CDR3 runs to 11 residues. V lost 0 bases, J lost 5 bases, and 1 base lay in between. Germline V gives CDR1 SGDLS, CDR2 YYNGEE. Here the CDR3 reads CASSVEDTQYF. For the CDR3, the DNA is TGTGCCAGCAGCGTAGAAGATACGCAGTATTTT. Variable domain in full (rest from reference TRBV9 and TRBJ2-3): DSGVTQTPKHLITATGQRVTLRCSPRSGDLSVYWYQQSLDQGLQFLIQYYNGEERAKGNILERFSAQQFPDLHSELNLSSLELGDSALYFCASSVEDTQYFGPGTRLTVL.

The CDR3 sequence: CASSLGGHSATEAFF. The CDR3 region has the DNA TGTGCCAGCAGTTTAGGGGGGCATAGTGCCACTGAAGCTTTCTTT. The chain uses TRBV27 and TRBJ1-1, with a weak D call TRBD1 (6 bases). Germline V gives CDR1 MNHEY, CDR2 SMNVEV (reference sequence). The V end was cut by 2 bases, the J end by 4 bases, with 14 bases between. This CDR3 spans 15 amino acids.

This chain connects TRBV30 to TRBJ2-5, with 15 bases identical to TRBD2. Germline V gene sequence: CDR1 GTSNPN, CDR2 SVGIG (reference sequence). The CDR3 sequence is 17 residues long. Trimming cost V 0 bases and J 4 bases; bases outside gene matches: 6. This chain's CDR3 is CAWSVRGLAGGSETQYF. The CDR3 DNA reads as TGTGCCTGGAGTGTAAGGGGACTAGCGGGAGGTTCAGAGACCCAGTACTTC. The complete variable domain, with remaining parts taken from reference TRBV30 and TRBJ2-5, reads SQTIHQWPATLVQPVGSPLSLECTVEGTSNPNLYWYRQAAGRGLQLLFYSVGIGQISSEVPQNLSASRPQDRQFILSSKKLLLSDSGFYLCAWSVRGLAGGSETQYFGPGTRLLVL.

The rearrangement links TRBV2 to TRBJ1-4; D is perhaps TRBD1 (5 bases). The CDR3 runs to 16 residues. The germline gives CDR1 SNHLY, CDR2 FYNNEI. Trimming pared 7 bases from V and 1 base from J, leaving 16 bases between. The CDR3 DNA reads as TGTGCCAGCAACTCGCAGGGCGGAGGAACTAATGAAAAACTGTTTTTT. It specifies CASNSQGGGTNEKLFF.

The chain is built from TRBV6-5 and TRBJ2-7; D is unclear. Germline lookup yields CDR1 MNHEY and CDR2 SVGAGI. The CDR3 extends over 13 amino acids. V was clipped by 6 bases and J by 1 base, with 10 bases between them. CDR3 nucleotide sequence: TGTGCCAGCAGACCCCTCGGATCCTACGAGCAGTACTTC. It is translated as CASRPLGSYEQYF.

The chain is built from TRBV5-1 and TRBJ2-7, with 9 bases aligning to TRBD2. The CDR3 covers 15 residues. Germline-derived CDR1 and CDR2 are SGHRS and YFSETQ. Trimming at V came to 2 bases and at J to 2 bases, leaving 5 bases not matched to a gene. CDR3 loop: CASSFLTSGPYEQYF. Here the CDR3 DNA reads TGCGCCAGCAGCTTCTTGACTAGCGGACCCTACGAGCAGTACTTC.

This clone has a handful of counts. The chain has TRBV5-5 and TRBJ2-5, with 9 bases fitting TRBD1. Germline V lookup: CDR1 SGHKS, CDR2 YYEKEE (reference sequence). This CDR3 contains 13 residues. After removal of 4 bases from V and 4 bases from J, the junction contained 2 bases not matched to a gene. Written as DNA, the CDR3 is TGTGCCAGCAGCCCGGACAGGGGAGAGACCCAGTACTTC. Amino acids: CASSPDRGETQYF. The full variable domain, its missing parts supplied by reference TRBV5-5 and TRBJ2-5, is DAGVTQSPTHLIKTRGQQVTLRCSPISGHKSVSWYQQVLGQGPQFIFQYYEKEERGRGNFPDRFSARQFPNYSSELNVNALLLGDSALYLCASSPDRGETQYFGPGTRLLVL.

The chain carries TRBV2 and TRBJ1-4; no clear D. V lost 7 bases and J 8 bases, leaving 14 bases between the germline ends. The CDR3 sequence is 13 residues long. Germline values: CDR1 SNHLY, CDR2 FYNNEI. CDR3: CASKGQAEEKLFF. Written as DNA, the CDR3 is TGTGCCAGCAAAGGGCAGGCCGAAGAAAAACTGTTTTTT.